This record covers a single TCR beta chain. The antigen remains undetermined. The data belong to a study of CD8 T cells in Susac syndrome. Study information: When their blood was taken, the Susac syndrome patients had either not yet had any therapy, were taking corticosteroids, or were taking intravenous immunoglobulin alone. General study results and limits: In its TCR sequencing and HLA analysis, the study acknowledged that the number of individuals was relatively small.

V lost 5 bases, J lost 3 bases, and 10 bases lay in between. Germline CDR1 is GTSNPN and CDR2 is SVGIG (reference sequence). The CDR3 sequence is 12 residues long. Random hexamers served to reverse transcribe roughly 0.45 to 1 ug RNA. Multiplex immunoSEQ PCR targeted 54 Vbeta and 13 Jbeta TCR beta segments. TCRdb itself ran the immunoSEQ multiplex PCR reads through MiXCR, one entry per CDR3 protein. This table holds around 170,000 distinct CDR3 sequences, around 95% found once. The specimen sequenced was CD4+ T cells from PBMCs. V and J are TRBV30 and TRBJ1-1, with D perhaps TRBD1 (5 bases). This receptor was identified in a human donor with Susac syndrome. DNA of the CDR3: TGTGCCTGGGATGAGGGGTACACTGAAGCTTTCTTT. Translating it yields CAWDEGYTEAFF.